This paragraph covers one T cell receptor (beta chain) sequence. What it binds is unknown. The data stem from a study of long-term antiretroviral therapy in people with HIV. Across the study: The immediate-ART recommendation dates to 2015, and the earliest samples predate it by about a decade. Study outcomes and limitations: Pre-ART expanded TRB clones stayed dominant throughout, though often decreasing after ART. Despite increasing after ART, diversity remained lower than that of transplant donor controls.

At the survey level, the v3.0 immunoSEQ assay was run. Clones were read by immunoSEQ multiplex PCR, and TCRdb kept only the in-frame ones, dropping some. The sample carries tens of thousands of clones, over 85% recorded once. Per individual, the PBMC samples numbered at least one pre-ART and at least two post-ART. The CDR3 consists of 17 residues. V lost 1 base and J 1 base, leaving 13 bases between the germline ends. Looked up from germline, CDR1 is LGHNA and CDR2 is YSLEER. The chain couples TRBV4-3 to TRBJ2-2; a weak D match, TRBD1 (5 bases). The starting material was unsorted PBMCs, obtained 7.6 years after starting antiretroviral therapy. The sequence was collected from a woman in her thirties or forties with HIV. CDR3 DNA: TGCGCCAGCAGCCAAGCGATTGGTCAGGGGAACACCGGGGAGCTGTTTTTT. This gives the protein CASSQAIGQGNTGELFF.